Listed below are T cell receptor beta chains from one sample, sequenced in a study of blood T cell repertoires in COVID-19. The table came from immunoSEQ multiplex PCR; TCRdb's copy has only in-frame clones and leaves some out. Of some 300,000 clones in the sample, around nine tenths were seen once. Source material: peripheral blood. Source of these receptors: a man in his 70s with acute or convalescent COVID-19. Both conserved end residues are part of each CDR3.

J gene,V gene,CDR3 protein
TRBJ2-1,TRBV6-5,CAATTGTGDEQFF
TRBJ2-1,TRBV15,CATSRDPGTGNEQFF
TRBJ1-1,TRBV7-2,CASSLGAGITEAFF
TRBJ1-2,TRBV12-3/TRBV12-4,CASSLHSNYGYTF
TRBJ2-3,TRBV5-1,CASSPGTSGDTSTDTQYF
TRBJ2-1,TRBV18,CASSPRSGGEYNEQFF
TRBJ1-1,TRBV4-1,CASSRVPGITEAFF
TRBJ2-2,TRBV5-1,CASSTSGQIGGELFF
TRBJ2-6,TRBV6-5,CASRLQGSGANVLTF
TRBJ2-3,TRBV2,CASSEPNRQRTSWHDTQYF
TRBJ2-5,TRBV5-1,CASSLVGLAQETQYF
TRBJ2-5,TRBV3-1/TRBV3-2,CASSQGGGETQYF
TRBJ2-5,TRBV5-1,CASSGKQSGDSETQYF
TRBJ1-2,TRBV4-3,CASSQEPGGGDGYTF
TRBJ2-3,TRBV3-1/TRBV3-2,CASSQGRGGKTDTQYF
TRBJ1-4,TRBV6-5,CASSYSGAPPGELFF
TRBJ1-4,TRBV7-2,CASSQWTTATNEKLFF
TRBJ2-7,TRBV25-1,CASSNALAGAYEQYF
TRBJ1-1,TRBV5-1,CASSLVGVRNTEAFF
TRBJ2-5,TRBV7-2,CASSLGGRVRETQYF
TRBJ2-5,TRBV5-8,CASSRALGARSETQYF
TRBJ1-1,TRBV7-2,CASRSGTANTEAFF
TRBJ2-3,TRBV27,CASSLWAGQTDTQYF
TRBJ1-3,TRBV27,CASSLKTAGAGNTIYF
TRBJ2-7,TRBV5-3,CARSLVASYEQYF
TRBJ1-1,TRBV4-1,CASSQQGYTEAFF
TRBJ2-7,TRBV12-3/TRBV12-4,CASTRGGVPEQYF
TRBJ2-3,TRBV6-2/TRBV6-3,CASSDSGVSTDTQYF
TRBJ2-7,TRBV29-1,CSVEDRGPHEQYF
TRBJ1-5,TRBV30,CAWSEGRRGGNQPQHF
TRBJ1-2,TRBV7-2,CASSLKGGWNGYTF
TRBJ2-1,TRBV2,CASSLAGASYNEQFF
TRBJ2-7,TRBV19,CASRRRSGYEQYF
TRBJ1-3,TRBV5-1,CASSLSQGHGNTIYF
TRBJ2-3,TRBV2,CASSPLAIRTQYF
TRBJ1-2,TRBV28,CASRPPRQGNYGYTF
TRBJ2-1,TRBV3-1/TRBV3-2,CASSPLAGAYNEQFF
TRBJ1-4,TRBV18,CASSRTGVSEKLFF
TRBJ2-7,TRBV2,CASSELAADEQYF
TRBJ2-5,TRBV30,CAWSGQGGETQYF
TRBJ1-2,TRBV25-1,CASSPGQGIDYGYTF
TRBJ2-4,TRBV3-1/TRBV3-2,CASSLTGVNIQYF
TRBJ1-4,TRBV19,CASSPMGGLGEKLFF
TRBJ2-3,TRBV11-2,CASSFGDYTDTQYF